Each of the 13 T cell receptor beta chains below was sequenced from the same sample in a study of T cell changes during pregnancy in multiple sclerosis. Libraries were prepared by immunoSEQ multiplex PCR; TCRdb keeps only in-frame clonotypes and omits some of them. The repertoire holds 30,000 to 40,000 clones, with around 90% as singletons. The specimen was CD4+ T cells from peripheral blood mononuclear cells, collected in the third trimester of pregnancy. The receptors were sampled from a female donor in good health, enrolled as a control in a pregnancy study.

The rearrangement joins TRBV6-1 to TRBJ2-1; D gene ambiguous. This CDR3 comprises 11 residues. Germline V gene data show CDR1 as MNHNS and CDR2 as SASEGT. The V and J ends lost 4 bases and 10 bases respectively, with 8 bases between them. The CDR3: CASSGRREQFF. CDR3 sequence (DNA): TGTGCCAGCAGTGGACGGCGGGAGCAGTTCTTC.

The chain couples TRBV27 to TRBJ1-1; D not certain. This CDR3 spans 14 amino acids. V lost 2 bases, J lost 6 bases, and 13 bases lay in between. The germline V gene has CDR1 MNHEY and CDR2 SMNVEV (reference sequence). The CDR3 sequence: CASSLPPKGAEAFF. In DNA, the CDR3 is TGTGCCAGCAGTTTACCCCCTAAGGGAGCTGAAGCTTTCTTT.

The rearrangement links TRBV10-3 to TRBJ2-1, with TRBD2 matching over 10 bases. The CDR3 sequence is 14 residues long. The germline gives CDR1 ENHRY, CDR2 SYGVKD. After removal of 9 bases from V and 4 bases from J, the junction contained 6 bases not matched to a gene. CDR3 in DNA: TGTGCCATAGGGGGGACTAGCGCGTACAATGAGCAGTTCTTC. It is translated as CAIGGTSAYNEQFF.

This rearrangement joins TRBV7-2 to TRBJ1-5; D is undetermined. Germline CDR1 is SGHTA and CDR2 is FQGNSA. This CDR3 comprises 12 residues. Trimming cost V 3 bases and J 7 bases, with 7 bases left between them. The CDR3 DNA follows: TGTGCCAGCAGCTTCGTCAGGCAGCCCCAGCATTTT. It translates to CASSFVRQPQHF. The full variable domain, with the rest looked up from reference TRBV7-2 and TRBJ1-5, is GAGVSQSPSNKVTEKGKDVELRCDPISGHTALYWYRQSLGQGLEFLIYFQGNSAPDKSGLPSDRFSAERTGGSVSTLTIQRTQQEDSAVYLCASSFVRQPQHFGDGTRLSIL.

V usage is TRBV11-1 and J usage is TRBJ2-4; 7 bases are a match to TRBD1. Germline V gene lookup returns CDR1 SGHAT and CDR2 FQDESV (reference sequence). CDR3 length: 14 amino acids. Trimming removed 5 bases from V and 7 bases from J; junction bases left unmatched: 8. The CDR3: CASSQTGWANIQYF. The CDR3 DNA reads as TGTGCCAGCAGCCAGACAGGGTGGGCGAACATTCAGTACTTC.

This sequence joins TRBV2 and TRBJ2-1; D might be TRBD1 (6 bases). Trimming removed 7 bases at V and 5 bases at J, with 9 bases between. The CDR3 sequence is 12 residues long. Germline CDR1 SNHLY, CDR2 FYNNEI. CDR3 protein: CASNTGNNEQFF. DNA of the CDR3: TGTGCCAGCAACACAGGGAACAATGAGCAGTTCTTC.

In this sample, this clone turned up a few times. CDR3 coding DNA: TGTGCCAGCAGCACCCGGACAGGGGGCTTCACTGAAGCTTTCTTT. Its protein product is CASSTRTGGFTEAFF. The rearrangement uses TRBV5-6 and TRBJ1-1; 11 bases fit TRBD1. The CDR3 has 15 amino acids. Unmatched junction bases numbered 6, after V lost 4 bases and J lost 4 bases. Germline-derived CDR1 and CDR2 are SGHDT and YYEEEE.

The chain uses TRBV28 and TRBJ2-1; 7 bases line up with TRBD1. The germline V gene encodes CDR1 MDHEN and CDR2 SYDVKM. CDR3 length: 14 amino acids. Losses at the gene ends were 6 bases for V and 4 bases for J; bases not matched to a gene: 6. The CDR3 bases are TGTGCCAGCAGGGGCCCGGGACAGTACAATGAGCAGTTCTTC. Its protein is CASRGPGQYNEQFF.

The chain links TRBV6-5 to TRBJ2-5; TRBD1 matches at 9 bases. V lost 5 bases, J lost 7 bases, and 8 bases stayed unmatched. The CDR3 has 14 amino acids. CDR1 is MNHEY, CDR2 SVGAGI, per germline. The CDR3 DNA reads TGTGCCAGCAGTGGAAACAGGGGGCCTGGGACCCAGTACTTC. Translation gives CASSGNRGPGTQYF.

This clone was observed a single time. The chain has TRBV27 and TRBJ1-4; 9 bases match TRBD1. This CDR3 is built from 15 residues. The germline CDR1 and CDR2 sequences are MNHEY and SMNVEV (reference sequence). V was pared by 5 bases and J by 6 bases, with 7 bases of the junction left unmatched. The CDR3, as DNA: TGTGCCAGCAGTAAATTGGACAGGGGTTATGAAAAACTGTTTTTT. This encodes CASSKLDRGYEKLFF.

CDR3 nucleotides: TGCAGCGTTGAGGCCAGCCCAGGGCAGCCCCAGCATTTT. It encodes CSVEASPGQPQHF. The rearrangement joins TRBV29-1 to TRBJ1-5; TRBD1 is a possible D gene (5 bases). The germline V and J ends were trimmed by 3 bases and 7 bases, with 13 bases remaining between them. The CDR3 has 13 residues. CDR1 is SQVTM, CDR2 ANQGSEA, per germline.

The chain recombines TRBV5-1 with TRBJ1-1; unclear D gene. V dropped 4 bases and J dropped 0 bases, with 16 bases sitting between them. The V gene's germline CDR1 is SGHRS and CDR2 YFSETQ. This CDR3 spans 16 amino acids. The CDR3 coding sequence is TGCGCCAGCAGCCCAACGCCCACAGAGATGAACACTGAAGCTTTCTTT. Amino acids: CASSPTPTEMNTEAFF.

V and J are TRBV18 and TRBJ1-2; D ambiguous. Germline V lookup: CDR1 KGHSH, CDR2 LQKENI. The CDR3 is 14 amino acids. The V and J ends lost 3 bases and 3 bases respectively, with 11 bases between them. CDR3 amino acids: CASSPTAGDYGYTF. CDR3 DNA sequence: TGTGCCAGCTCACCCACGGCTGGAGACTATGGCTACACCTTC.